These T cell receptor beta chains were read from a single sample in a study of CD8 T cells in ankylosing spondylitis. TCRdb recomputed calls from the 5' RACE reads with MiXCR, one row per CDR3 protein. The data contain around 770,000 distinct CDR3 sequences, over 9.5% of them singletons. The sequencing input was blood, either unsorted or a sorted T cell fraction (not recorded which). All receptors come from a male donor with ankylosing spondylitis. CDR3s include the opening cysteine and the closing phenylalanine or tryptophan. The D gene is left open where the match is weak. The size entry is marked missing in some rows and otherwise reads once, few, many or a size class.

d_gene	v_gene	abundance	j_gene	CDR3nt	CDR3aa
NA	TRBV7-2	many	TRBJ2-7	TGTGCCAGCAGCTTAAGTGACACTCGACGCTACGAGCAGTACTTC	CASSLSDTRRYEQYF
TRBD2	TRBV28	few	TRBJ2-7	TGTGCCAGCAGTATCAACTCGGGAGGGGAGCAGTACTTC	CASSINSGGEQYF
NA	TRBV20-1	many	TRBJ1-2	TGCAGTGCTCCTCGGACAGAACAGGTCTATGGCTACACCTTC	CSAPRTEQVYGYTF
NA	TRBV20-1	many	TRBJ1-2	TGCAGTCCGATGGGGCAGGGAACTGGCTACACCTTC	CSPMGQGTGYTF
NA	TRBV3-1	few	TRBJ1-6	TGTGCCAGCAGCCAAGAAGAGCCTTCACCCCTCCACTTT	CASSQEEPSPLHF
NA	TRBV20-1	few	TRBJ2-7	TGCAGTCGCTCAGGAGGCAGCTACGAGCAGTACTTC	CSRSGGSYEQYF
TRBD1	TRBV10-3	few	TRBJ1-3	TGTGCCATCAGACAAGTGGGACAGTCCAACTCTGGAAACACCATATATTTT	CAIRQVGQSNSGNTIYF
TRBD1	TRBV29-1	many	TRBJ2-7	TGCAGCGTTGGTGGACAGGGGGCGTTGTACGAGCAGTACTTC	CSVGGQGALYEQYF
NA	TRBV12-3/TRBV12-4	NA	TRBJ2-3	TGTGCCAGCAGGCTTAACACAGATACGCAGTATTTT	CASRLNTDTQYF
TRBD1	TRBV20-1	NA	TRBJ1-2	TGCAGTGCTAGAGTCGGGACAGGGGATGGCTACACCTTC	CSARVGTGDGYTF
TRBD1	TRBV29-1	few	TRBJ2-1	TGCAGCGTTGAAGCCGGGACTTCGGGACAGGTCCGCAATGAGCAGTTCTTC	CSVEAGTSGQVRNEQFF
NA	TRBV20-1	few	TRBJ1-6	TGCAGTGCTAGACAGGGGTTAAGATCACCCCTCCACTTT	CSARQGLRSPLHF
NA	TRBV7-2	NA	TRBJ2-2	TGTGCCAGCAGCTTTGTGGGACCCCCAGGGGAGCTGTTTTTT	CASSFVGPPGELFF
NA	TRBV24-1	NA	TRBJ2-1	TGTGCCACCAGTGATAGTTTTAGGAGCGACGAAAACAATGAGCAGTTCTTC	CATSDSFRSDENNEQFF